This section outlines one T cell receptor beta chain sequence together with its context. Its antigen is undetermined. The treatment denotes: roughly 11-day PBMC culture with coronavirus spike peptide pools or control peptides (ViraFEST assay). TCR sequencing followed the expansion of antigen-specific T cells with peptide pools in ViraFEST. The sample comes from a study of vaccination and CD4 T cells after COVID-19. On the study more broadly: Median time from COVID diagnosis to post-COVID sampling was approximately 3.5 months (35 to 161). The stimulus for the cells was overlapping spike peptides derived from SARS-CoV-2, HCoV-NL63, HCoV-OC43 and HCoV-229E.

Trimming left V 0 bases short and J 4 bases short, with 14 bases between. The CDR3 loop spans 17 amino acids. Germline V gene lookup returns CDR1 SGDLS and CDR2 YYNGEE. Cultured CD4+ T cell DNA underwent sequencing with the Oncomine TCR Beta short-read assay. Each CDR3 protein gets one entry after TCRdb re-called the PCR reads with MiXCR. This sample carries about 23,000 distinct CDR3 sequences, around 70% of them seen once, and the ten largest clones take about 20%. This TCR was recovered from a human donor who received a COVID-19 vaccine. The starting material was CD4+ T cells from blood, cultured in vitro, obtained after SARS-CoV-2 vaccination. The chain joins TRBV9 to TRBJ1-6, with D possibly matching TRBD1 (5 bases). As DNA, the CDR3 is TGTGCCAGCAGCGTAGAGACAGTGCCGACTTATAATTCACCCCTCCACTTT. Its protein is CASSVETVPTYNSPLHF.